Following are 21 T cell receptor beta chains from one sample sequenced in a study of T-cell memory formation after mild COVID-19. TCRdb recomputed calls from the 5' RACE reads with MiXCR, one row per CDR3 protein. The sample consists of about 350,000 distinct CDR3 sequences, around 27% of them appearing once. Sequenced: PBMCs or a T cell subset sorted from them (not recorded which). Receptors were obtained from an adult woman who had mild COVID-19 (a few samples of this study predate the infection). Cell type and time point are not known.

Many counts were recorded for this clonotype. The CDR3: CASSDGRAGYEQYF. The CDR3 DNA reads TGTGCCAGCAGCGACGGTAGGGCAGGCTACGAGCAGTACTTC. This rearrangement joins TRBV7-9 to TRBJ2-7, with D hard to call. The CDR3 sequence is 14 residues long. Germline V gene data show CDR1 as SEHNR and CDR2 as FQNEAQ (reference sequence). Trimming cost V 5 bases and J 3 bases, with 14 bases left between them.

The V gene is TRBV24-1, the J gene TRBJ2-1; 11 bases match TRBD1. In germline, CDR1 is KGHDR, CDR2 SFDVKD. The trim removed 4 bases at V and 1 base at J, leaving 20 bases unmatched. CDR3 length equals 22 residues. The CDR3 coding sequence is TGTGCCACCAGTGACAAACCCGGACAGGGGGCGAGACTGCTTTTTTCCTACAATGAGCAGTTCTTC. Amino acid sequence: CATSDKPGQGARLLFSYNEQFF.

This sequence joins TRBV18 and TRBJ2-7; D assignment may be TRBD1 or TRBD2 (5 bases each). V dropped 6 bases and J dropped 7 bases, with 16 bases sitting between them. CDR3 length: 13 residues. Germline loops: CDR1 KGHSH, CDR2 LQKENI. In DNA, the CDR3 is TGTGCCAGCTCCTCACTAGACAGCCGGGAGCAGTACTTC. This gives the protein CASSSLDSREQYF.

The chain has TRBV7-2 and TRBJ2-1; D is possibly TRBD2 (5 bases). Per the germline V gene, CDR1 is SGHTA and CDR2 is FQGNSA. CDR3 length: 14 amino acids. V lost 0 bases and J lost 5, with 8 bases in between. CDR3: CASSLAGVNNEQFF. The CDR3 DNA reads TGTGCCAGCAGCTTAGCGGGAGTTAACAATGAGCAGTTCTTC.

This clonotype was picked up a small number of times. The CDR3 region has the DNA TGTGCCACCAGTGATAGTCAGGGAAGCCATCAGCCCCAGCATTTT. Translated: CATSDSQGSHQPQHF. V and J are TRBV24-1 and TRBJ1-5; D may be TRBD1 (5 bases). The length of the CDR3 is 15 residues. In germline, CDR1 is KGHDR, CDR2 SFDVKD. Trimming took off 3 bases at V and 5 bases at J, with 13 bases between the two ends.

The sample holds a few counts of this clonotype. The chain recombines TRBV6-2 or TRBV6-3 with TRBJ2-7; 9 bases align to TRBD2. Germline CDR1 and CDR2: MNHEY and SVGEGT. V lost 5 bases and J lost 4; bases outside the gene matches: 3. The CDR3 is made up of 13 amino acids. This CDR3 reads CASSRSGGYEQYF. The CDR3 DNA reads TGTGCCAGCAGTCGAAGCGGGGGGTACGAGCAGTACTTC.

This clonotype has just a few counts. This chain connects TRBV9 to TRBJ2-2; a weak D match, TRBD2 (5 bases). Trimming pared 4 bases from V and 6 bases from J, leaving 10 bases between. CDR1 and CDR2 from the germline V gene are SGDLS and YYNGEE. The CDR3 has 13 residues. The CDR3 coding sequence is TGTGCCAGCAGCCCAACTAGGTCCGGGGAGCTGTTTTTT. Translated, it gives CASSPTRSGELFF.

The sample holds a few counts of this clonotype. V usage is TRBV9 and J usage is TRBJ2-2; the D is unclear. The CDR3 is 16 residues long. With 0 bases removed from V and 2 bases from J, the gap between germline ends came to 11 bases. Germline CDR1 is SGDLS and CDR2 is YYNGEE. In DNA form, the CDR3 reads TGTGCCAGCAGCGTAGAGTTTGGCACCAACACCGGGGAGCTGTTTTTT. Amino acids: CASSVEFGTNTGELFF.

The chain employs TRBV19 and TRBJ1-3; D is possibly TRBD1 (5 bases). Trimming took 6 bases from V and 6 from J, leaving 9 bases between them. CDR3 size: 12 residues. Germline lookup yields CDR1 LNHDA and CDR2 SQIVND (reference sequence). The CDR3 sequence: CASRARVNTIYF. In nucleotides, the CDR3 is TGTGCCAGTAGGGCCAGGGTAAACACCATATATTTT.

This clonotype was detected only a few times. The gene calls are TRBV13 and TRBJ1-1, with D tentatively TRBD1 (5 bases). CDR1 is PRHDT and CDR2 is FYEKMQ in the germline V gene (reference sequence). The V end was cut by 7 bases, the J end by 4 bases, with 13 bases between. CDR3 length: 13 residues. CDR3 sequence (DNA): TGTGCCAGCACCATTGGGGGAGGCACTGAAGCTTTCTTT. Encoded protein: CASTIGGGTEAFF.

This rearrangement joins TRBV7-3 to TRBJ2-5, with D hard to call. Germline V CDR1 and CDR2: SGHTA, FQGTGA. Trimming shortened V by 5 bases and J by 5 bases, and 12 bases separated the two germline ends. The CDR3 covers 13 residues. In DNA, the CDR3 is TGTGCCAGCAGCCCCTCGTCGCTCGAGACCCAGTACTTC. Translating it yields CASSPSSLETQYF.

The chain links TRBV20-1 to TRBJ2-5; 14 nucleotides line up with TRBD2. This CDR3 has 15 amino acids. V was clipped by 6 bases and J by 4 bases; unmatched bases: 7. Looked up from germline, CDR1 is DFQATT and CDR2 is SNEGSKA (reference sequence). CDR3 loop: CSAPTSGGAGETQYF. CDR3 nucleotides: TGCAGTGCACCGACTAGCGGGGGGGCTGGAGAGACCCAGTACTTC.

To note about this clonotype: The junction does not match germline at one end; this may be a read error. This chain joins TRBV7-7 and TRBJ2-1, with D possibly matching TRBD1 (6 bases). The V gene's germline CDR1 is SSHAT and CDR2 FNYEAQ (reference sequence). CDR3 length: 16 residues. CDR3 coding DNA: TGTGCTAGCAGCTTGCAAGAGGTAGGGGGATACAATGAGCAGTTCTTC. It codes for CASSLQEVGGYNEQFF. The variable domain in full, with the rest retrieved from reference TRBV7-7 and TRBJ2-1, is GAGVSQSPRYKVTKRGQDVTLRCDPISSHATLYWYQQALGQGPEFLTYFNYEAQPDKSGLPSDRFSAERPEGSISTLTIQRTEQRDSAMYRCASSLQEVGGYNEQFFGPGTRLTVL.

In this sample, this clonotype turned up a few times. The CDR3 nucleotides read TGTGCCAGCAGCAGATTTGGCGGGAGGGGGGGGAATGAGCAGTTCTTC. Its protein product is CASSRFGGRGGNEQFF. The rearrangement joins TRBV5-6 to TRBJ2-1; TRBD2 agrees at 9 bases. V shed 4 bases, J shed 7 bases, and the junction held 12 bases outside the gene matches. Germline CDR1 is SGHDT and CDR2 is YYEEEE. The CDR3 is 16 amino acids. The whole variable domain, filled in from reference TRBV5-6 and TRBJ2-1, reads DAGVTQSPTHLIKTRGQQVTLRCSPKSGHDTVSWYQQALGQGPQFIFQYYEEEERQRGNFPDRFSGHQFPNYSSELNVNALLLGDSALYLCASSRFGGRGGNEQFFGPGTRLTVL.

V gene TRBV7-3 combines with J gene TRBJ2-3; weak D call: TRBD2 (5 bases). This CDR3 spans 14 amino acids. Germline values: CDR1 SGHTA, CDR2 FQGTGA. The V gene lost 4 bases and the J gene lost 6 bases, with 14 bases spanning the gap. CDR3 DNA: TGTGCCAGCAGCTCCCTAGCAGATTCCGATACGCAGTATTTT. This codes for CASSSLADSDTQYF. Full variable domain (rest looked up from reference TRBV7-3 and TRBJ2-3): GAGVSQTPSNKVTEKGKYVELRCDPISGHTALYWYRQSLGQGPEFLIYFQGTGAADDSGLPNDRFFAVRPEGSVSTLKIQRTERGDSAVYLCASSSLADSDTQYFGPGTRLTVL.

This chain links TRBV5-5 with TRBJ2-1; perhaps TRBD2 as D (6 bases). From germline, CDR1 is SGHKS and CDR2 YYEKEE (reference sequence). The CDR3 has 16 residues. Trimming took off 4 bases at V and 0 bases at J, with 14 bases between the two ends. CDR3 protein: CASSGTHPSSYNEQFF. Here the CDR3 DNA reads TGTGCCAGCAGCGGGACTCACCCTAGCTCCTACAATGAGCAGTTCTTC.

The chain links TRBV20-1 to TRBJ2-1; 9 bases agree with TRBD1. V shed 7 bases and J 10 bases; nucleotides not matched to a gene: 11. The germline gives CDR1 DFQATT, CDR2 SNEGSKA (reference sequence). The CDR3 is 13 amino acids. CDR3 sequence (DNA): TGCAGTGGGACCGGGACAGGGAGGGCCGAGCAGTTCTTC. As protein: CSGTGTGRAEQFF.

The chain recombines TRBV7-2 with TRBJ2-7; D not certain. V shed 5 bases and J shed 5 bases, with 10 bases lying between them. The V gene's germline CDR1 is SGHTA and CDR2 FQGNSA. This CDR3 spans 12 amino acids. CDR3 loop: CASSPDIDEQYF. The CDR3 DNA reads TGTGCCAGCAGCCCAGACATCGACGAGCAGTACTTC.

V usage is TRBV6-5 and J usage is TRBJ2-4, with 9 bases fitting TRBD1. This CDR3 has 13 residues. V was pared by 10 bases and J by 3 bases, with 4 bases of the junction left unmatched. The germline V gene has CDR1 MNHEY and CDR2 SVGAGI. In DNA form, the CDR3 reads TGTGCCACCACGACAGGGGGCAAAAACATTCAGTACTTC. It encodes CATTTGGKNIQYF.

This sequence joins TRBV12-3 or TRBV12-4 and TRBJ1-2, with no clear D. The germline V and J ends were trimmed by 5 bases and 6 bases, with 13 bases remaining between them. This CDR3 is 13 amino acids long. The CDR3 region has the DNA TGTGCCAGCAGTACTTACCGGGAGGATGGCTACACCTTC. This codes for CASSTYREDGYTF.

V and J are TRBV19 and TRBJ2-5; 8 bases fit TRBD2. Trimming took 5 bases from V and 0 from J; bases not matched to a gene: 8. The germline gives CDR1 LNHDA, CDR2 SQIVND (reference sequence). The CDR3 loop spans 16 amino acids. CDR3 loop: CASSPRVAGYQETQYF. The DNA of the CDR3 is TGTGCCAGTAGTCCTCGGGTAGCGGGGTACCAAGAGACCCAGTACTTC. The whole variable domain, filled in from reference TRBV19 and TRBJ2-5, reads DGGITQSPKYLFRKEGQNVTLSCEQNLNHDAMYWYRQDPGQGLRLIYYSQIVNDFQKGDIAEGYSVSREKKESFPLTVTSAQKNPTAFYLCASSPRVAGYQETQYFGPGTRLLVL.